The 2 T cell receptor beta chains below were found in one sample sequenced in a study of T cells in Graves' hyperthyroidism and ophthalmopathy (dated by TCRdb to between 2018 and 2021). Receptor amplification or capture employed multiplex PCR. TCRdb records Illumina HiSeq 2000 as the sequencer. The TCR beta CDR3 regions were amplified from the RNA transcripts. For the first round of RT-PCR on the TCR CDR3, the HTBI primer set was used together with the Qiagen OneStep RT-PCR kit. Using fastp at Q25 and MiXCR, TCRdb reprocessed the public reads and kept productive beta chains. Each CDR3 protein gets just one entry, which takes the most common genes and DNA from the rows behind it. The sample table contains roughly 710,000 distinct CDR3 sequences; only one count was recorded for roughly a third of them. The top ten clones comprise around a third of the sample. The sample consisted of blood. All receptors derive from a woman in her 40s with Graves' hyperthyroidism.

The chain links TRBV5-4 to TRBJ1-2; D is unresolved. Germline V gene sequence: CDR1 SGHNT, CDR2 YYREEE (reference sequence). The CDR3 contains 15 residues. V dropped 4 bases and J dropped 2 bases, with 15 bases sitting between them. The CDR3 sequence: CASSQETSENYGYTF. CDR3 DNA sequence: TGTGCCAGCAGCCAAGAGACTTCGGAGAACTATGGCTACACCTTC.

This clonotype showed up just once. The conserved final phenylalanine or tryptophan is absent from the CDR3, which likely points to a read error. The DNA is left out, because the CDR3 cannot be placed on it with certainty; the CDR3 is given as TCRdb lists it. The genes are TRBV7-9 and TRBJ2-7. The CDR3 has 9 amino acids, counting both end residues. Per the germline V gene, CDR1 is SEHNR and CDR2 is FQNEAQ (reference sequence). The CDR3 is CASSHDGIL.